The TCR beta chain under discussion was sequenced for a study of cytomegalovirus exposure and HLA in healthy donors (dated by TCRdb to between 2016 and 2019). For the study in its entirety: An earlier analysis of some 600 of the donors reported roughly 300 Gb of sequence data and around 120 million unique TCR beta sequences obtained from about 180 million T cells. An early release covering 550 to 650 HLA-typed donors comprised about 320 gigabases of sequencing data and approximately 85 million unique TCR sequences. Of the 300 to 500 genotyped donors, approximately 80% were placed in the genetic ancestry cluster associated with self-reported Caucasian donors. The aim of the study was to test whether cataloging public T cell receptors could identify signatures of past pathogen exposure. Using immunosequencing, the study profiled T cell repertoires from 666 subjects and related those repertoires to cytomegalovirus serostatus. In addition to the first cohort of 666 subjects, a separate validation cohort of 100 to 150 different subjects was used. To predict cytomegalovirus infection status, the study combined high-throughput TCR immunosequencing, statistical association of individual TCRs with disease status, and machine learning. To study patterns of TCR occurrence, a later analysis re-analyzed previously published TCR beta repertoires from 666 donors and added high-resolution HLA genotyping. Rather than drawing on any new phenotypic data, the later analysis identified candidate immune exposures from TCR beta sequences and the way those sequences occurred across donors. An earlier analysis of approximately 630 of the donors applied high-throughput TCR beta sequencing to assess whether each TCR beta V gene segment acted as functional or pseudogenic. Alongside the repertoire data, information on donor age, sex, ethnicity and CMV serostatus was compiled. A later genetic analysis took genome-wide SNP genotypes for about 55% of the 666 donors and used that subset as a discovery cohort. Every discovery cohort repertoire had been produced on one sequencing platform. Class I and class II HLA loci were covered by the typing at four-digit resolution. Typing coverage varied by locus: 629-630 donors for A, B, C, DRB1 and DQB1; roughly 500 for DQA1; around 570 for DPA1; around 450 for DPB1. About five DR-DQ haplotypes were handled as single units for association and clustering because linkage in the cohort was strong. Among some 410 genotyped donors of the cohort, an average of roughly 240,000 unique TCR beta nucleotide sequences were sequenced per donor, roughly a sixth of them non-productive. What the work shows at the level of the full study, not this receptor alone: Because counts were too low, seventeen rarely observed V segments, including chromosome 9 orphons, were left out of the earlier analysis of approximately 580 of the donors. CMV serostatus was the only immune exposure information available for the cohort. According to the authors, the approach could potentially be generalized to other disease states and immunological phenotypes. The cohort was sequenced for TCR beta chains only, and without alpha or paired-chain data the features that could be detected were limited. Correlated functional status among segregating V segments might reflect linkage disequilibrium, but an unknown experimental factor could not be ruled out. A later genetic analysis associated a missense DCLRE1C variant with V-gene and J-gene trimming of TCR beta chains, and an independent cohort replicated the association. Strong co-occurrence of HLA alleles, especially DR and DQ, made assigning TCR associations to individual alleles difficult. In vitro tests confirmed that three of the cytomegalovirus-associated TCR beta chains recognize cytomegalovirus antigens. The classifier was reported to diagnose cytomegalovirus status with high specificity and sensitivity in both the original cohort and the validation cohort. A later analysis found that HLA-associated TCR beta chains were more clonally expanded and had lower generation probabilities than equally common non-associated chains. Most TCR sequences were observed very rarely across donors, whereas some public TCRs were present in many individuals. A further reported finding was that TCR beta sequences accurately predicted the HLA-A and HLA-B alleles for most subjects in the first cohort. Because HLA typing was missing for some donors at each locus, association tests included only the typed subset. According to a later analysis, TCR association rates differed among HLA loci, with DRB1 alleles showing the most associated TCRs and HLA-C alleles showing the fewest. Presence/absence analyses assumed roughly uniform sequencing depth across donors, an assumption that may not hold. Compared with the 666-donor mean, donors in an Asian-associated ancestry cluster had fewer N-insertions in productive TCRs, according to a later genetic analysis. In an earlier analysis of around 600 of the donors, most TCR beta V segments were observed in productive rearrangements about 87% or about 30% of the time, broadly matching IMGT annotations. Some IMGT-functional V segments, including TRBV6-2 and TRBV6-3, could not be distinguished by the 87-base-pair reads and were therefore excluded. At a false discovery rate of 0.05, a later analysis linked around 17,000 TCR beta sequences to specific HLA alleles. In the study, about 150 TCR beta chains were listed as associated with cytomegalovirus. In a later analysis, most CMV-associated TCR beta chains were found to appear HLA-restricted, with HLA associations seemingly driven largely by CMV exposure. Several of the top co-occurrence clusters appeared to be linked to parvovirus B19, influenza, CMV and Epstein-Barr virus, according to a later analysis. A cluster of highly shared sequence variants was judged likely to be a technical artifact of the sequencing pipeline.

Details on this clone: Its antigen remains unidentified. Base qualities are not recorded, but no much larger clone differs from it by a single base.

The cohort comprised under 700 healthy bone marrow donors. At the time of sampling, all cohort members were nominally healthy, though unrecorded immune exposures were likely present. The donor was CMV seropositive and was included in the group of approximately 300 seropositive cohort members. A peripheral blood sample was provided by each donor, and peripheral blood mononuclear cells were used for TCR beta sequencing. Genomic DNA extraction from the blood cell samples was performed with the Qiagen DNeasy Blood Extraction Kit. Libraries were constructed by the immunoSEQ multiplex PCR assay. The multiplex PCR relied on a mix of 60 forward primers for TCR Vbeta segments and 13 reverse primers for TCR Jbeta segments. The CDR3 region of rearranged TCR beta genes was amplified from genomic DNA by a multiplex PCR assay. On the Illumina HiSeq System, the amplified TCR beta libraries were sequenced as 87-base-pair reads. The study's processing was this. A later analysis tallied roughly 76 million unique TCR beta chains across the 666 repertoires, and roughly 11 million of those chains were shared by two or more donors. To remove PCR and sequencing errors, raw reads were error-corrected and collapsed into unique sequences using a nearest-neighbor algorithm that merged closely related sequences. Alignment of CDR3 sequences to IMGT reference sequences was used to assign V, D and J gene segments. For a sequence to be retained, a match of at least six nucleotides was required to both a V gene segment and a J gene segment. A rearrangement counted as productive if the CDR3 had no stop codons and remained in frame with V and J, and every other rearrangement counted as non-productive. CDR3 was defined according to IMGT convention as the region running from the second conserved V-encoded cysteine to the conserved J-encoded phenylalanine. In an earlier analysis of approximately 500 of the donors, sequences lacking an unambiguous match to a single V gene segment were excluded. In an earlier analysis of approximately 560 of the donors, a V segment was called functional when productive rearrangements were above 56.7%, and segregating when the standard deviation between donors exceeded 5%. A statistical classification framework was built for diagnosing cytomegalovirus status from the catalog of TCR beta chain sequences. V and J gene assignment, in a later analysis, came from comparing TCR nucleotide sequences with IMGT/GENE-DB human TR gene sequences. The TCRdist pipeline was used in a later analysis to assign CDR3 sequences and most-parsimonious VDJ recombination scenarios. In a later analysis, each TCR beta chain was defined by its CDR3 amino acid sequence together with its V-gene family, and reads lacking a unique V-gene family were excluded. In a later analysis, several hundred highly shared, low-generation-probability nucleotide sequences were removed to address suspected cross-contamination and a sequencing artifact. A later analysis calculated a clonal expansion index for each public chain from normalized within-repertoire ranks of inferred template counts. In a later analysis, generation probabilities were computed with a VDJ recombination model fitted to out-of-frame rearrangements, and the resulting probabilities were checked against IGoR. A later analysis scored TCR-TCR, TCR-HLA and TCR-CMV co-occurrence with hypergeometric tests, applying a repertoire-size bias correction to TCR pairs. In a later analysis, false discovery rates were estimated by permuting HLA or CMV assignments 20 times. In a later analysis, co-occurring TCRs were grouped with DBSCAN, and TCRdist sequence similarity was added when clustering was performed within HLA-allele-positive subsets. Repertoires with fewer than 30,000 or more than 120,000 public chains, plus five repertoires with anomalous nucleotide sharing, were excluded from co-occurrence clustering. TCRdb's version of the immuneACCESS table is confined to in-frame rearrangements and falls short of the full clone set. An unresolved V gene accounts for under half of the shortfall where checked; the remainder is of unknown origin. The V and J calls and clone size come from that table; D and trimming were worked out from the DNA. Counted in this sample were 150,000 to 250,000 clones; 82% of them appeared once. The biggest ten clones account for 5.5% to 7% of the sample.

V and J are truncated by 4 bases and 2 bases respectively, leaving an intervening sequence of 9 bases. For CDR1 and CDR2, the germline V gene lists MNHEY and SVGAGI. The CDR3 starts with the cysteine, ends with the phenylalanine, and has 13 residues. The CDR3 DNA has 39 bases and is translated from base 1. The rearranged chain carries TRBV6-5 and TRBJ2-7, with the D gene not clear enough to name. The receptor was isolated from a woman aged 45-60 years in good health and CMV-seropositive. The sample consisted of PBMCs. The CDR3 corresponds to CASSSLPTYEQYF. The sequenced DNA: TGTGCCAGCAGTTCCCTACCCACCTACGAGCAGTACTTC.